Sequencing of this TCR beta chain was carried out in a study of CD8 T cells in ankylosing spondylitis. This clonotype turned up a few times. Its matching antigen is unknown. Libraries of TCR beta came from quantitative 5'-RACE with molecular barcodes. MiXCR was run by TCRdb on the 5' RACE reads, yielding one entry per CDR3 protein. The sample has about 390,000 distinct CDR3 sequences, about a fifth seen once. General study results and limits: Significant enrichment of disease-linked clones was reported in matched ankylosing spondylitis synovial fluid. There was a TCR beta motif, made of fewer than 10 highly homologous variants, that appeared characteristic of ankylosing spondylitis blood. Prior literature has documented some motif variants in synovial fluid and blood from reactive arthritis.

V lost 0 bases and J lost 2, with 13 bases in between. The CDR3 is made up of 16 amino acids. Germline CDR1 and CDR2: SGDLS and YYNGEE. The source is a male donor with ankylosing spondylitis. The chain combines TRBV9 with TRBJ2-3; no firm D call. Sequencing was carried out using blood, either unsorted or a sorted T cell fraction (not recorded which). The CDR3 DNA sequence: TGTGCCAGCAGCGTAGTAAGGACCGCGACCACAGATACGCAGTATTTT. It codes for CASSVVRTATTDTQYF.